This T cell receptor beta chain was recorded in a study of cytomegalovirus exposure and HLA in healthy donors. Study at large: Previous work identified some 120 million unique TCR beta sequences from about 179 million T cells. Study-wide findings and caveats: The study recorded some 160 TCR beta chains that were cytomegalovirus-associated. Several top significant clusters appeared, in a later analysis, to be linked to common viral pathogens. In vitro, three CMV-associated chains proved specific for CMV antigens.

On this clone: Its antigen is undetermined.

Primers: 60 Vbeta forward and 13 Jbeta reverse. Clones were sequenced by immunoSEQ multiplex PCR, and TCRdb holds only the in-frame ones, with some missing. Of approximately 120,000 clones in the sample, 75% to 85% are singletons; the top ten hold approximately 3.8%. The junction had 10 bases not matched to a gene; V was cut back by 2 bases and J by 0 bases. The CDR3 has 18 residues. Germline V gene sequence: CDR1 SEHNR, CDR2 FQNEAQ (reference sequence). The chain combines TRBV7-9 with TRBJ2-4; TRBD1 matches 7 bases. Sequenced sample: PBMCs. This receptor was obtained from a man between 40 and 49 years old in good health and CMV-seronegative. The CDR3 DNA sequence: TGTGCCAGCAGCTTAACCAGAGATCGACAGGGAGCCAAAAACATTCAGTACTTC. As protein: CASSLTRDRQGAKNIQYF.